A single TCR beta chain is shown here with its context. This clone came up once. It lacks a known antigen. Base quality data are lacking; no much larger clone is found one base away. This sample was included in a study of cytomegalovirus exposure and HLA in healthy donors (dated 2017 in TCRdb). About the full investigation: An earlier analysis of some 500 of the donors reported more than 250 Gb of sequence data and around 120 million unique TCR beta sequences from 150 million to 200 million T cells. Roughly 300 gigabases of sequencing data and 70 million to 100 million unique TCR sequences made up an early release that covered around 640 HLA-typed donors. The genetic ancestry cluster associated with self-reported Caucasian donors included about four fifths of the roughly 380 genotyped donors. The study aimed to test whether signatures of past pathogen exposure could be identified by cataloging public T cell receptors. The study profiled the T cell repertoires of hundreds of subjects by immunosequencing and related them to cytomegalovirus serostatus. Along with the approximately 700-subject first cohort, a separate validation cohort of over a hundred different subjects was used. The study combined high-throughput TCR immunosequencing, statistical association of individual TCRs with disease status, and machine learning to predict cytomegalovirus infection status. To study patterns of TCR occurrence, a later analysis re-analyzed previously published TCR beta repertoires from 666 donors and added high-resolution HLA genotyping. Rather than using new phenotypic data, the later analysis identified candidate immune exposures from TCR beta sequences and from how often those sequences occurred across donors. An earlier analysis of 500 to 650 of the donors applied high-throughput TCR beta sequencing to assess whether each TCR beta V gene segment acted as functional or pseudogenic. Alongside the repertoire data, information on donor age, sex, ethnicity and CMV serostatus was compiled. Genome-wide SNP genotypes for about three fifths of the 666 donors were used in a later genetic analysis, which treated that subset as a discovery cohort. Every discovery cohort repertoire had been produced on one sequencing platform. HLA typing included class I and class II loci at four-digit resolution. The number of typed donors differed by locus: about 620-640 for A, B, C, DRB1 and DQB1; roughly 510 for DQA1; approximately 600 for DPA1; and some 430 for DPB1. Several DR-DQ haplotypes were treated as single units for association and clustering because of strong linkage in the cohort. Among roughly 400 genotyped donors of the cohort, an average of around 250,000 unique TCR beta nucleotide sequences was sequenced per donor, of which roughly 18% were non-productive. Broad study findings and their caveats: In a later analysis, 16,951 TCR beta sequences were associated with specific HLA alleles at a false discovery rate of 0.05. V-gene and J-gene trimming of TCR beta chains was associated with a missense DCLRE1C variant in a later genetic analysis, and the association was replicated in an independent cohort. The study listed over 150 TCR beta chains as associated with cytomegalovirus. In a later analysis, the rate of TCR association differed among HLA loci, with DRB1 alleles having the most associated TCRs and HLA-C alleles having the fewest. In a later analysis, several top co-occurrence clusters were reported to appear linked to parvovirus B19, influenza, CMV and Epstein-Barr virus. The authors suggested that the approach could potentially be extended to other disease states and immunological phenotypes. Correlated functional status among segregating V segments might be attributable to linkage disequilibrium, but an unknown experimental factor could not be ruled out. For the cohort, immune exposure information was limited to CMV serostatus. While some public TCRs were present in many individuals, most TCR sequences turned up only very rarely across donors. In this cohort, only TCR beta chains were sequenced, and detectable features were limited by the absence of alpha or paired-chain data. Because counts were too low, about 18 rarely observed V segments, including chromosome 9 orphons, were left out of the earlier analysis of a few hundred of the donors. Because HLA typing was unavailable for some donors at each locus, only the typed subset was used in association tests. A later genetic analysis reported fewer N-insertions in productive TCRs among donors in an Asian-associated ancestry cluster than the roughly 670-donor mean. In vitro tests confirmed that three of the cytomegalovirus-associated TCR beta chains recognize cytomegalovirus antigens. A further reported finding was that TCR beta sequences accurately predicted the HLA-A and HLA-B alleles for most subjects in the first cohort. Presence/absence analyses assumed roughly uniform sequencing depth across donors, an assumption that may not hold. A group of highly shared sequence variants was considered likely to be a technical artifact of the sequencing pipeline. Some IMGT-functional V segments, including TRBV6-2 and TRBV6-3, could not be told apart with the 87-base-pair reads, so those segments were excluded. According to a later analysis, most CMV-associated TCR beta chains appeared to be HLA-restricted, and the HLA associations seemed to be driven largely by CMV exposure. Cytomegalovirus status was reported to be diagnosed by the classifier with high specificity and sensitivity in both the original and validation cohorts. A later analysis found that HLA-associated TCR beta chains were more clonally expanded and had lower generation probabilities than equally common non-associated chains. When HLA alleles, especially DR and DQ, strongly co-occurred, attributing TCR associations to individual alleles was difficult. Broadly in line with IMGT annotations, most TCR beta V segments showed up in productive rearrangements about 87% or about 30% of the time in an earlier analysis of 450 to 600 of the donors.

Libraries were built with the immunoSEQ multiplex PCR assay. For the multiplex PCR, a mixture combining 60 forward primers for TCR Vbeta segments and 13 reverse primers for TCR Jbeta segments was used. The CDR3 region of rearranged TCR beta genes was amplified from genomic DNA with a multiplex PCR assay. Amplified TCR beta libraries were sequenced as 87-base-pair reads on the Illumina HiSeq System. The published analysis was carried out like this. A later analysis tallied some 79 million unique TCR beta chains across the roughly 610 repertoires, and approximately 9.9 million of those chains were shared by two or more donors. Raw reads were error-corrected and collapsed into unique sequences with a nearest-neighbor algorithm that merged closely related sequences to remove PCR and sequencing errors. Alignment of CDR3 sequences to IMGT reference sequences was used to assign V, D and J gene segments. For a sequence to be retained, a match of at least six nucleotides was required to both a V gene segment and a J gene segment. Rearrangements were called productive when the CDR3 lacked stop codons and stayed in frame with V and J; all others were non-productive. CDR3 was defined by IMGT convention, running from the second conserved V-encoded cysteine to the conserved J-encoded phenylalanine. The earlier analysis of about 620 of the donors excluded sequences that lacked an unambiguous match to a single V gene segment. An earlier analysis of a few hundred of the donors called V segments functional above 56.7% productive rearrangements and segregating when the between-donor standard deviation exceeded 5%. A statistical classification framework was built for diagnosing cytomegalovirus status from the catalog of TCR beta chain sequences. In a later analysis, V and J genes were assigned by comparing TCR nucleotide sequences against IMGT/GENE-DB human TR gene sequences. The TCRdist pipeline was used in a later analysis to assign CDR3 sequences and most-parsimonious VDJ recombination scenarios. In a later analysis, each TCR beta chain was defined by its CDR3 amino acid sequence together with its V-gene family, and reads without a unique V-gene family were excluded. In a later analysis, approximately 640 highly shared, low-generation-probability nucleotide sequences were removed to address suspected cross-contamination and a sequencing artifact. For each public chain, a later analysis derived a clonal expansion index from normalized ranks of inferred template counts within each repertoire. In a later analysis, generation probabilities were computed using a VDJ recombination model fitted to out-of-frame rearrangements, and the results were checked against IGoR. In a later analysis, hypergeometric tests were used to score TCR-TCR, TCR-HLA and TCR-CMV co-occurrence, with a repertoire-size bias correction applied to TCR pairs. To estimate false discovery rates, a later analysis permuted the HLA or CMV assignments 20 times. In a later analysis, co-occurring TCRs were grouped with DBSCAN, and TCRdist sequence similarity was added when clustering was performed within HLA-allele-positive subsets. For co-occurrence clustering, repertoires with fewer than 30,000 or more than 120,000 public chains were excluded, along with four to six repertoires with anomalous nucleotide sharing. Drawn from immuneACCESS, this table holds only the in-frame rearrangements with V and J called that TCRdb kept. Clones are partly lost; checked studies trace under half to an unresolved V gene and leave the rest unexplained. For V, J and clone size, that table is used; D and trimming come from the DNA. For this sample there are 100,000 to 150,000 clones; around 80% appear just once. The top ten hold around 2.1% of the sample.

V loses 6 bases, J loses 2 bases, and the germline ends lie 13 bases apart. The CDR3 numbers 14 residues from cysteine through phenylalanine. Only the CDR3 DNA is retained, 42 bases long and in frame from the first base. According to the germline V gene (reference sequence), CDR1 reads SEHNR and CDR2 reads FQNEAQ. The cohort consisted of 600 or so healthy bone marrow donors. At the time of sampling, every cohort member was nominally healthy, though immune exposures that went unrecorded were likely present. The donor was CMV seronegative and belonged to the group of around 400 seronegative cohort members. A peripheral blood sample was provided by each donor, and peripheral blood mononuclear cells were used for TCR beta sequencing. Genomic DNA was extracted from the blood cell samples with the Qiagen DNeasy Blood Extraction Kit.

The chain joins TRBV7-9 to TRBJ2-5, with a weak D call of TRBD1 (6 bases match). The source of this sequence is a man aged 45-65 years in good health and CMV-seronegative. Sequenced input: PBMCs. The sequenced DNA: TGTGCCAGCAGGTCCGGGACAAAGCAAGAGACCCAGTACTTC. It is translated as CASRSGTKQETQYF.